This entry features one T cell receptor beta chain sequence. The specificity of this receptor is unknown. No much larger clone is present one base from it, and per-base qualities are unavailable. The source of the sample is a study of blood T cell repertoires in COVID-19 (TCRdb year 2020). Study-level background: Samples from collaborators originated in the United States, Italy and Spain and spanned both the acute and convalescent phases of COVID-19. The prospective study material was composed of cDNA or gDNA derived from T cells, B-cell-depleted T cells, or PBMCs. A de-identified subject ID, COVID-19 status, age in years and sex were almost always included in the sample metadata. A freely available public database, intended as a resource for researchers studying the immune response to SARS-CoV-2, is where the repertoires were released. Where available, HLA class I and class II types were obtained from metadata supplied by the sample provider rather than from assay-based typing. The dataset comprised deeply sampled blood TCRbeta repertoires from subjects exposed to, actively infected with, or recovered from COVID-19. Samples were obtained from the ongoing ImmuneRACE study (first 160 participants) and from 1,200 or so subjects provided by 6 global collaborators. Points the paper makes about the study in general: The quantity of clinical and demographic metadata differed by source and by participant and was supplied without curation.

The CDR3 numbers 15 residues from cysteine through phenylalanine. Here the CDR3 DNA is all that survives: 45 bases in frame from base 1. In the germline V gene, CDR1 corresponds to SGHDT and CDR2 to YYEEEE. Trimming costs V 2 bases and J 0 bases, and their ends lie 9 bases apart. Participants in the prospective study were aged about 18 to 90 years, lived in about two dozen United States geographic areas, and enrolled through a virtual design. In the prospective study, cohorts were assigned on the basis of participant-reported clinical history obtained from a screening survey and a study questionnaire. Recovered participants in ImmuneRACE Cohort 3 were defined by two consecutive negative NP/OP PCR tests, clearance by a healthcare professional, or resolution of symptoms. Each participant in the prospective study had whole blood, serum and a nasopharyngeal or oropharyngeal swab collected by mobile phlebotomists. Prospective study participants could optionally give additional blood draws and questionnaires over an approximately 2-month period. Blood samples from the prospective study were shipped frozen or at room temperature prior to DNA extraction.

TCRbeta CDR3 regions were amplified from genomic DNA by means of the immunoSEQ Assay, a bias-controlled multiplex PCR. Turning to the authors' computational methods: The number of nucleated cells in each sample was estimated from the amplification of reference gene primers within the assay. Sequence reads were collapsed and filtered to measure the absolute abundance of every unique TCRbeta CDR3 rearrangement. For each sample, productive Simpson clonality was calculated as the square root of Simpson's diversity index across productive rearrangements. Sourced from immuneACCESS, this table was stored by TCRdb with only in-frame sequences that have V and J called. A share of the clones is absent; for the studies checked, an unresolved V gene accounts for under half, and the remainder has no known explanation. V and J calls and clone size come straight from that table; D and trimming were deduced from the DNA. This sample is represented by more than 300,000 clones; 89% of them were singletons. The ten largest clonotypes hold roughly a tenth of the sample.

This receptor chain uses TRBV5-6 and TRBJ1-3; the D gene is unclear. The receptor was derived from a woman aged 25 to 39 who had recovered from COVID-19. The source material was PBMCs or T cells enriched from blood (not recorded which). The DNA sequence follows: TGTGCCAGCAGCTTTTCCCCAAACTCTGGAAACACCATATATTTT. It is translated as CASSFSPNSGNTIYF.